Listed here is a single T cell receptor (beta chain). Its cognate antigen is unknown. The data originate from a study of T cell repertoires in cytomegalovirus infection. On the study more broadly: Both a matching HLA type and CMV infection were indicated by public TCR beta signatures. General study findings and limits: Cumulative frequency of public TCR beta families picked out carriers of CMV plus the relevant HLA. It was HLA-C-restricted CMV-specific TCR beta clonotypes that dominated the response ex vivo.

CDR1 and CDR2 from the germline V gene are SGHVT and SQSDAQ. The CDR3 loop spans 18 amino acids. Trimming removed 7 bases at V and 0 bases at J, with 22 bases between. Via MiXCR, TCRdb re-called the reads, giving one row per CDR3 protein. The data show approximately 350,000 distinct CDR3 sequences, approximately 30% seen once. The sequence was obtained from a human donor in good health (CMV status not recorded). Some clones in this sample may be carry-over from other donors' samples. V gene TRBV7-4 combines with J gene TRBJ1-5; D possibly corresponds to TRBD1 (6 bases). The specimen was cultured PBMCs, collected from culture after CMV antigen stimulation. CDR3 nucleotides: TGTGCCAGCAACGTTTCCCTTACAGGGATCCGTAGCAATCAGCCCCAGCATTTT. Protein sequence: CASNVSLTGIRSNQPQHF.